This T cell receptor beta chain came from a study of blood T cell repertoires in COVID-19. Only in-frame clones appear in the TCRdb table, and some are missing; sequencing was by immunoSEQ multiplex PCR. Of roughly 130,000 clones in the sample, about 80% were seen once. Germline loops: CDR1 LGHDT, CDR2 YNNKEL (reference sequence). Losses at the gene ends were 5 bases for V and 0 bases for J; bases not matched to a gene: 6. The CDR3 has 16 amino acids. This chain joins TRBV3-1 (or the pseudogene TRBV3-2) and TRBJ2-2, with 7 bases fitting TRBD2. The sequence was obtained from a woman between 50 and 59 years old with acute or convalescent COVID-19. The sample consisted of peripheral blood. The CDR3 bases are TGTGCCAGCAGCGCGCCTAGCGGATCGAACACCGGGGAGCTGTTTTTT. Translated: CASSAPSGSNTGELFF.